These T cell receptor beta chains were read from a single sample in a study of T-cell reconstitution after alpha-beta-depleted transplantation in children. TCRdb fed the PCR reads into MiXCR, producing one record per CDR3 protein. The repertoire holds about 170,000 distinct CDR3 sequences, 11% seen once, with roughly 13% in the top ten. The specimen comprised PBMCs, sampled before TCRalphabeta/CD19-depleted stem cell transplant. These receptor sequences come from a boy between 2 and 10 years old with acute myeloid leukemia, due to receive a stem cell transplant. CDR3s leave out the opening cysteine and the closing phenylalanine or tryptophan. Rows may omit the clone size; those that give it use once, few, many or a size class.

j_gene | v_gene | abundance | CDR3aa
TRBJ2-2 | TRBV7-3 | many | ASSLTRNTGELF
TRBJ2-3 | TRBV11-1 | NA | ASTPLRWSSGSTDTQY
TRBJ1-2 | TRBV12-3/TRBV12-4 | many | ASSKEGGYT
TRBJ1-1 | TRBV20-1 | many | SARIGGVNTEAF
TRBJ1-2 | TRBV12-3/TRBV12-4 | many | ASSQGAHYGYT
TRBJ1-6 | TRBV14 | many | ASSHPLGKAREGSPLH
TRBJ1-5 | TRBV12-3/TRBV12-4 | many | ASSPTHRADSNQPQH
TRBJ1-1 | TRBV7-6 | many | ASSQGTDAEAF
TRBJ1-1 | TRBV7-3 | many | ASSLSGDGTEAF
TRBJ2-5 | TRBV12-3/TRBV12-4 | many | ASSPLVAETQY
TRBJ2-3 | TRBV6-1 | many | ASSNQDKSTDTQY
TRBJ2-7 | TRBV29-1 | many | SVVDRTTWSSYEQY
TRBJ2-5 | TRBV12-3/TRBV12-4 | many | ASRTSGSQETQY
TRBJ1-2 | TRBV27 | many | ASSKAKVEANYGYT
TRBJ1-2 | TRBV7-3 | many | ASSLTPGGTRGYT
TRBJ2-7 | TRBV5-1 | many | ASSELSGRAYEQY
TRBJ2-1 | TRBV7-6 | many | ASSASDLFPPYNEQF
TRBJ2-1 | TRBV4-2 | many | ASSQARGEAYEQF
TRBJ2-5 | TRBV29-1 | NA | SIQGARQTQY
TRBJ1-1 | TRBV4-2 | many | ASSQEGLGRPEAF
TRBJ2-7 | TRBV29-1 | many | SVGAAQAGAYEQY
TRBJ1-3 | TRBV5-1 | many | ASSPSADSGNTIY
TRBJ1-2 | TRBV20-1 | many | SASSGTNYGYT
TRBJ2-1 | TRBV4-2 | many | ASSSESGSSYNEQF
TRBJ1-1 | TRBV12-3/TRBV12-4 | many | ASSPREGLTEAF
TRBJ2-3 | TRBV5-1 | many | ASSGTSGTDTQY
TRBJ2-1 | TRBV2 | many | ASSYRPWGGSYNEQF
TRBJ1-5 | TRBV5-1 | many | ASSEGEAQPQH
TRBJ2-3 | TRBV5-6 | many | ASSLAHPGDTQY
TRBJ2-7 | TRBV20-1 | many | SAGGLFSYEQY
TRBJ1-1 | TRBV6-1 | many | ASSENPRGTEAF
TRBJ1-4 | TRBV6-1 | many | ASSHRGATNEKLF
TRBJ2-7 | TRBV13 | many | ASSGRGLAGPEHTKQY
TRBJ2-2 | TRBV6-1 | many | ASTSTEFFNTGELF
TRBJ2-7 | TRBV12-3/TRBV12-4 | many | ASRTSGGYEQY
TRBJ1-4 | TRBV5-1 | many | ASSTPTNEKLF
TRBJ2-5 | TRBV7-8 | many | ASKGDRGSKETQY
TRBJ2-3 | TRBV11-2 | many | ASSHTGYTDTQY
TRBJ1-1 | TRBV18 | many | ASSPRGQGMNTEAF
TRBJ2-2 | TRBV5-1 | NA | ASSLLAVNTGELF
TRBJ2-5 | TRBV6-2/TRBV6-3 | many | ASSELGLAGGPAETQY
TRBJ2-1 | TRBV6-5 | NA | ASSSSGNGNEQF
TRBJ2-3 | TRBV7-2 | many | ASSPGGWGTDTQY
TRBJ2-3 | TRBV6-6 | many | ASSYGDTQY
TRBJ1-1 | TRBV5-1 | many | ASGSGRTEAF
TRBJ1-4 | TRBV12-3/TRBV12-4 | NA | ASSFLQGATNEKLF
TRBJ1-4 | TRBV12-3/TRBV12-4 | many | ASSLRAAKLF
TRBJ1-2 | TRBV20-1 | many | SAPTGCGYT
TRBJ2-3 | TRBV28 | many | ASSSSLAGEGTDTQY
TRBJ1-6 | TRBV11-2 | many | ASSLDQGMGSPLH
TRBJ2-5 | TRBV20-1 | many | SARGGSQETQY
TRBJ1-5 | TRBV29-1 | many | SVEDGDQPQH